This T cell receptor beta chain was observed in a study of blood T cell repertoires in COVID-19 (dated by TCRdb to between 2020 and 2021). General notes on the study: The collaborator samples originated in the United States, Italy and Spain and spanned the acute and convalescent phases of COVID-19. The prospective study material was composed of cDNA or gDNA derived from T cells, B-cell-depleted T cells, or PBMCs. Subjects who had been exposed to COVID-19, were actively infected with it, or had recovered from it provided the deeply sampled blood TCRbeta repertoires that made up the dataset. The repertoires were released in a freely available public database intended as a resource for research on the immune response to SARS-CoV-2. Samples were obtained from the ongoing ImmuneRACE study (first 160 participants) and from some 1,300 subjects provided by 6 global collaborators. Sample metadata almost always included a de-identified subject ID, COVID-19 status, age in years and sex. HLA class I and class II types, where available, came from metadata supplied by the sample provider rather than from assay-based typing. Points the paper makes about the study in general: How much clinical and demographic metadata was included differed by source and by participant, and the metadata was provided uncurated.

According to the germline V gene, CDR1 reads MGHDK and CDR2 reads SYGVNS. The CDR3 starts with the cysteine, ends with the phenylalanine, and has 18 residues. Only CDR3 DNA is held: 54 bases, read in frame from base 1. The germline V end is reduced by 0 bases and the J end by 2 bases; junction bases left unmatched: 3. TCRbeta CDR3 regions were amplified from genomic DNA by means of the immunoSEQ Assay, a bias-controlled multiplex PCR. In the paper's pipeline: The number of nucleated cells in each sample was estimated by amplification of reference gene primers within the assay. To quantify the absolute abundance of each unique TCRbeta CDR3 rearrangement, sequence reads were collapsed and filtered. For each sample, productive Simpson clonality was calculated by taking the square root of Simpson's diversity index across productive rearrangements. TCRdb took over this immuneACCESS table, retaining in-frame rearrangements with V and J assigned. Such tables are incomplete; in checked studies, under half of the missing clones stem from an unresolved V gene, and the remainder is unexplained. The V and J calls and clone size are taken from that table; D and trimming were inferred from the DNA. The sample includes around 200,000 clones, with 85% observed a single time. Clones ranked in the top ten supply 4.5% to 5% of the sample.

This clone occurred a few times. Its cognate antigen has yet to be identified. Base quality data are lacking; no much larger clone is found one base away. Whole blood was collected in K2EDTA tubes by collaborating institutions according to the institutions' own protocols. For TCRbeta analysis, collaborators shipped samples as frozen whole blood, isolated PBMCs, or DNA extracted from either of those sample types. The chain uses TRBV25-1 and TRBJ2-2; 13 bases in the middle match TRBD2. The origin of this receptor is a woman at least 80 years old with acute or convalescent COVID-19. Sample: peripheral blood. The CDR3 region has the sequence CASSEYGLAGVNTGELFF. The sequence in DNA is TGTGCCAGCAGTGAATACGGACTAGCGGGAGTTAACACCGGGGAGCTGTTTTTT.